This record covers a single TCR beta chain. Sequencing was performed with immunoSEQ multiplex PCR; in TCRdb, only in-frame clones are kept and a portion is missing. This sample yields under 70,000 clones, of which 85% to 90% are seen a single time; approximately 14% belongs to the top ten. This entry belongs to a study of PD-L1 blockade in urothelial cancer. Study at large: Before enrollment, 0 to 3 chemotherapy regimens had been given to patients.

V trimming: 6 bases; J trimming: 2 bases; junction bases outside the gene matches: 8. Germline CDR1 reads MNHNY; CDR2 reads SVGAGI (reference sequence). This CDR3 is built from 15 residues. Specified time point: pretreatment peripheral blood. The receptor comes from a man in his 70s with urothelial cancer. The input for sequencing was PBMCs, taken around atezolizumab (anti-PD-L1) treatment. The chain links TRBV6-6 to TRBJ2-3, with 7 bases aligning to TRBD1. Here the CDR3 reads CASSQTGPITDTQYF. As DNA, the CDR3 is TGTGCCAGCAGCCAGACAGGGCCCATCACAGATACGCAGTATTTT.